This T cell receptor beta chain was sequenced in a study of blood T cell repertoires in COVID-19. Whole-study context: Acute-phase and convalescent COVID-19 samples originated in the United States, Italy and Spain. The analysed material was cDNA or gDNA that came from T cells, B-cell-depleted T cells, or PBMCs.

Germline CDR1 GTSNPN, CDR2 SVGIG (reference sequence). The ends lost 6 bases at V and 3 bases at J; junction bases unmatched: 9. The CDR3 loop spans 15 amino acids. Under the authors' procedure: Nucleated cell counts were estimated from reference gene primer amplification. The assay was immunoSEQ multiplex PCR, and TCRdb's table has in-frame clones only and misses some. V and J calls and clone size follow that table, whereas D and trimming were derived from the DNA. The sample carries fewer than 200,000 clones, 80% recorded once. The sample comprised peripheral blood. This sequence originates from a man in his 70s with active or convalescent COVID-19. V usage is TRBV30 and J usage is TRBJ1-5; 9 nucleotides agree with TRBD1. The CDR3 region has the DNA TGTGCCTGTGGGTTCGGGACAGGGATCAATCAGCCCCAGCATTTT. Its protein product is CACGFGTGINQPQHF.